The present entry profiles one T cell receptor (beta chain) with its context. CDR1 is SGHVS, CDR2 FQNEAQ, per germline. This CDR3 is 16 amino acids long. The V and J ends lost 1 base and 3 bases respectively, with 14 bases between them. Prior autoimmune disease or systemic immunosuppression barred patients. This entry comes from a study of OX40 agonist ivuxolimab in advanced cancers. Assay: immunoSEQ multiplex PCR; the TCRdb copy retains only in-frame clones and omits some. This table holds around 20,000 clones, around 69% found once. The TCR sequence derives from an adult with an advanced solid tumor such as melanoma, head and neck, liver or kidney cancer. This rearrangement joins TRBV7-8 to TRBJ2-3, with D possibly matching TRBD2 (5 bases). The sample consisted of CD4+ or CD8+ T cells sorted from blood, taken in a trial of the OX40 agonist ivuxolimab. The CDR3 nucleotides are TGTGCCAGCAGCTTAGAAGGCGGGTACCAAACAGATACGCAGTATTTT. It specifies CASSLEGGYQTDTQYF.